This note documents a single TCR beta chain sequence. This specimen belongs to a study of control samples from healthy donors and cancer patients. The CDR3 is 15 amino acids. The ends lost 3 bases at V and 4 bases at J; junction bases unmatched: 7. CDR1 is SGHAT, CDR2 FQNNGV, per germline. Assay: immunoSEQ multiplex PCR; the TCRdb copy retains only in-frame clones and omits some. The sample has about 40,000 clones; 92% are singletons. Sequenced sample: blood. The V gene is TRBV11-2, the J gene TRBJ1-2, with 8 nucleotides matching TRBD1. The TCR was taken from a woman in her forties or fifties in good health. The CDR3 nucleotides read TGTGCCAGCAGCTTCGCGGACAGGGCTGGCTATGGCTACACCTTC. It yields the protein CASSFADRAGYGYTF.